These T cell receptor beta chains were read from a single sample in a study of T cells after yellow fever vaccination. TCRdb independently ran MiXCR on the 5' RACE reads; one entry per CDR3 protein. The repertoire consists of more than 110,000 distinct CDR3 sequences, with less than 8.5% occurring once and the leading ten covering over 0.55%. The specimen comprised CD4+ T cells sorted from PBMCs, sampled 10 days after the yellow fever booster vaccination. The receptors come from a man aged 30-40 years who received the YFV17D yellow fever vaccine. CDR3s include the opening cysteine and the closing phenylalanine or tryptophan. Fields, in order: clone size, V gene, J gene, D gene, CDR3 protein, CDR3 DNA. D genes are given only for firm matches. Rows may omit the clone size; those that give it use once, few, many or a size class.

many,TRBV12-3/TRBV12-4,TRBJ1-4,TRBD1,CASTKTGGYEKLFF,TGTGCCAGCACCAAGACAGGGGGCTATGAAAAACTGTTTTTT
many,TRBV7-2,TRBJ2-3,NA,CASSSTNSDTQYF,TGTGCCAGCAGCTCTACCAACTCCGATACGCAGTATTTT
NA,TRBV5-4,TRBJ2-7,NA,CASSLPDGSYEQYF,TGTGCCAGCAGCTTACCGGATGGATCCTACGAGCAGTACTTC
many,TRBV18,TRBJ2-1,TRBD1,CASSTDRGAYNEQFF,TGTGCCAGCTCAACTGACAGGGGGGCTTACAATGAGCAGTTCTTC
many,TRBV27,TRBJ2-7,TRBD1,CASSFRLGQAYEQYF,TGTGCCAGCAGTTTTAGGCTAGGACAGGCCTACGAGCAGTACTTC
few,TRBV5-4,TRBJ2-7,NA,CASSLPRNEQYF,TGTGCCAGCAGCTTGCCGCGAAACGAGCAGTACTTC
few,TRBV5-5,TRBJ1-4,TRBD1,CASSRQGMNEKLFF,TGTGCCAGCAGCCGACAGGGAATGAATGAAAAACTGTTTTTT
many,TRBV5-1,TRBJ1-1,TRBD1,CASSLDGRGRTEAFF,TGCGCCAGCAGCTTGGATGGCAGGGGGCGGACTGAAGCTTTCTTT
few,TRBV7-2,TRBJ2-3,NA,CASRPPGLSTDTQYF,TGTGCCAGCAGACCCCCGGGACTGAGCACAGATACGCAGTATTTT
many,TRBV20-1,TRBJ2-7,NA,CSARLLGSTYEQYF,TGCAGTGCTCGTCTGTTGGGTTCCACCTACGAGCAGTACTTC
few,TRBV29-1,TRBJ2-5,NA,CSGLEAQETQYF,TGCAGCGGCCTCGAGGCTCAAGAGACCCAGTACTTC
few,TRBV7-2,TRBJ2-3,NA,CASSPQVERGTDTQYF,TGTGCCAGCAGCCCCCAAGTTGAGCGGGGCACAGATACGCAGTATTTT
NA,TRBV5-1,TRBJ1-2,NA,CASSLGRPGDGYTF,TGCGCCAGCAGCTTGGGACGACCTGGGGACGGCTACACCTTC
many,TRBV5-6,TRBJ1-5,NA,CASSLANRDDQPQHF,TGTGCCAGCAGCTTGGCCAACAGGGATGATCAGCCCCAGCATTTT
NA,TRBV5-1,TRBJ2-3,NA,CASSLISVEDTQYF,TGCGCCAGCAGCTTGATCTCGGTGGAGGATACGCAGTATTTT
many,TRBV2,TRBJ2-7,TRBD1,CASSGGQGVYF,TGTGCCAGCAGTGGCGGACAGGGGGTGTACTTC
many,TRBV5-1,TRBJ2-5,NA,CASSLRVMAGQETQYF,TGCGCCAGCAGCTTGCGGGTTATGGCAGGGCAAGAGACCCAGTACTTC
many,TRBV5-1,TRBJ1-1,NA,CASSGTSGHTEAFF,TGCGCCAGCAGCGGCACATCAGGCCACACTGAAGCTTTCTTT
many,TRBV25-1,TRBJ2-7,NA,CASSGTVYEQYF,TGTGCCAGCAGTGGGACAGTATACGAGCAGTACTTC
NA,TRBV20-1,TRBJ1-5,TRBD1,CSARITGVQPQHF,TGCAGTGCTAGGATTACAGGGGTACAGCCCCAGCATTTT
many,TRBV25-1,TRBJ2-1,NA,CATSFGAVGYNEQFF,TGTGCCACCTCGTTTGGGGCCGTGGGTTACAATGAGCAGTTCTTC
many,TRBV20-1,TRBJ2-7,NA,CSAVLERNYEQYF,TGCAGTGCTGTACTAGAAAGGAACTACGAGCAGTACTTC
many,TRBV5-1,TRBJ2-7,NA,CASKLSGTFFAEQYF,TGCGCCAGCAAGTTGAGCGGGACATTCTTTGCCGAGCAGTACTTC
NA,TRBV12-3/TRBV12-4,TRBJ1-1,NA,CASSLGGRENTEAFF,TGTGCCAGCAGTCTCGGGGGGCGGGAGAACACTGAAGCTTTCTTT
many,TRBV12-3/TRBV12-4,TRBJ1-1,NA,CASSFRGLNTEAFF,TGTGCCAGCAGTTTTAGAGGACTGAACACTGAAGCTTTCTTT
many,TRBV7-2,TRBJ2-7,NA,CASGRILGEQYF,TGTGCCAGCGGGAGGATACTAGGCGAGCAGTACTTC
few,TRBV11-2,TRBJ1-3,NA,CASSLNVAGNTIYF,TGTGCCAGCAGCTTAAACGTCGCGGGGAACACCATATATTTT
many,TRBV24-1,TRBJ2-1,NA,CATSGDMGAYSYNEQFF,TGTGCCACCAGTGGAGATATGGGGGCCTACTCCTACAATGAGCAGTTCTTC
many,TRBV20-1,TRBJ2-7,NA,CSAQAGTPPYEQYF,TGCAGTGCCCAAGCGGGGACACCTCCTTACGAGCAGTACTTC
few,TRBV20-1,TRBJ1-4,NA,CSARHRWEEKLFF,TGCAGTGCTAGACACCGTTGGGAGGAAAAACTGTTTTTT
few,TRBV28,TRBJ2-5,NA,CASSEEVKTQYF,TGTGCCAGCAGTGAGGAGGTGAAGACCCAGTACTTC
many,TRBV24-1,TRBJ2-5,TRBD2,CATSDAAGRTGETQYF,TGTGCCACCAGTGATGCCGCCGGGAGGACGGGGGAGACCCAGTACTTC
many,TRBV5-5,TRBJ2-7,NA,CASSLGRRAYEQYF,TGTGCCAGCAGCTTGGGAAGGCGAGCCTACGAGCAGTACTTC
NA,TRBV20-1,TRBJ1-6,NA,CSAKRGEGSPLHF,TGCAGTGCTAAGAGGGGAGAGGGTTCACCCCTCCACTTT
many,TRBV24-1,TRBJ2-1,TRBD1,CATSEGGQGSYNEQFF,TGTGCCACCAGTGAAGGGGGACAGGGCTCCTACAATGAGCAGTTCTTC
many,TRBV5-1,TRBJ1-5,TRBD1,CASSPGQGGSNQPQHF,TGCGCCAGCAGCCCGGGACAGGGAGGGAGCAATCAGCCCCAGCATTTT
NA,TRBV12-3/TRBV12-4,TRBJ1-5,NA,CASSPGPQPQHF,TGTGCCAGCAGCCCGGGTCCCCAGCCCCAGCATTTT
many,TRBV7-9,TRBJ2-3,NA,CASRADTQYF,TGTGCCAGCAGAGCAGATACGCAGTATTTT
many,TRBV7-2,TRBJ2-4,TRBD1,CASSSGGSAKNIQYF,TGTGCCAGCAGCTCAGGGGGCTCAGCCAAAAACATTCAGTACTTC
few,TRBV5-1,TRBJ2-5,TRBD1,CASSRDRGEETQYF,TGCGCCAGCAGCCGGGACAGGGGGGAAGAGACCCAGTACTTC
many,TRBV20-1,TRBJ2-1,TRBD2,CSARGLAGGFNEQFF,TGCAGTGCTAGAGGGCTAGCGGGAGGATTCAATGAGCAGTTCTTC
NA,TRBV4-3,TRBJ1-2,TRBD1,CASSQGQGVGYTF,TGCGCCAGCAGCCAGGGACAGGGAGTTGGCTACACCTTC
many,TRBV3-1,TRBJ2-1,NA,CASSQGIDEQFF,TGTGCCAGCAGCCAAGGCATAGATGAGCAGTTCTTC
many,TRBV11-2,TRBJ2-3,TRBD1,CASSSSMIDRGLGTDTQYF,TGTGCCAGCAGCTCGAGTATGATAGACAGGGGTCTCGGCACAGATACGCAGTATTTT
many,TRBV2,TRBJ2-1,NA,CASSERQMNEQFF,TGTGCCAGCAGTGAAAGACAGATGAATGAGCAGTTCTTC
many,TRBV5-1,TRBJ2-7,TRBD2,CASSLGTGTNAYEQYF,TGCGCCAGCAGCTTGGGAACCGGGACTAATGCCTACGAGCAGTACTTC
many,TRBV5-5,TRBJ2-5,TRBD1,CASSYQRRDRVFQETQYF,TGTGCCAGCAGCTATCAACGGCGGGACAGGGTTTTTCAAGAGACCCAGTACTTC
many,TRBV10-2,TRBJ2-1,NA,CASILSSSYNEQFF,TGCGCCAGCATACTATCCAGCTCCTACAATGAGCAGTTCTTC
many,TRBV30,TRBJ1-4,NA,CAWSRNRNEKLFF,TGTGCCTGGAGTAGGAACAGGAATGAAAAACTGTTTTTT
NA,TRBV7-2,TRBJ2-7,TRBD2,CASSGRGTSVHEQYF,TGTGCCAGCAGCGGAAGGGGGACTAGCGTCCACGAGCAGTACTTC
many,TRBV29-1,TRBJ1-1,NA,CSVGAGPRNTEAFF,TGCAGCGTAGGGGCCGGGCCCCGGAACACTGAAGCTTTCTTT
many,TRBV20-1,TRBJ2-5,TRBD2,CSARVAGGPQETQYF,TGCAGTGCTAGGGTAGCGGGAGGCCCCCAAGAGACCCAGTACTTC
many,TRBV20-1,TRBJ2-5,NA,CSALRAETQYF,TGCAGTGCCCTCAGGGCAGAGACCCAGTACTTC
many,TRBV4-3,TRBJ2-1,TRBD2,CASSTFSGRARNEQFF,TGCGCCAGCAGCACTTTTAGCGGGAGGGCTCGAAATGAGCAGTTCTTC
NA,TRBV20-1,TRBJ1-2,NA,CSASAGRGGYTF,TGCAGTGCCTCAGCAGGGCGGGGAGGCTACACCTTC
many,TRBV20-1,TRBJ2-1,NA,CSARRPPDTYNEQFF,TGCAGTGCTAGGAGGCCCCCGGACACCTACAATGAGCAGTTCTTC